The 20 T cell receptor beta chains below were found in one sample sequenced in a study of OX40 agonist ivuxolimab in advanced cancers. Receptor libraries were prepared by the immunoSEQ multiplex PCR assay. TCRdb provides this immuneACCESS table in a form limited to in-frame rearrangements. Some clones are lacking; in checked studies, under half of them reflect an unresolved V gene, and why the rest are absent is not known. Here the sample has about 67,000 clones; roughly 84% occur a single time. Clones ranked in the top ten supply approximately 2% of the sample. The source was CD4+ or CD8+ T cells sorted from blood, collected in a trial of the OX40 agonist ivuxolimab. The receptor set was obtained from an adult with an advanced solid tumor such as melanoma, head and neck, liver or kidney cancer.

The chain employs TRBV2 and TRBJ1-6, with TRBD1 matching over 8 bases. CDR3 length: 15 residues. Trimming cost V 7 bases and J 7 bases; bases outside gene matches: 9. Germline V gene lookup returns CDR1 SNHLY and CDR2 FYNNEI. CDR3 in DNA: TGTGCCAGCACCAAAGTCCGGGACAGGAATTCACCCCTCCACTTT. It encodes CASTKVRDRNSPLHF.

The chain recombines TRBV6-4 with TRBJ2-4, with a tentative D call TRBD2 (6 bases). The CDR3 contains 16 residues. The germline V gene has CDR1 MRHNA and CDR2 SNTAGT. The CDR3 DNA is TGTGCAAAACACGGAGTAGCGGAGGGAGTAAAAAACATTCAGTACTTC. Translation gives CAKHGVAEGVKNIQYF.

The chain has TRBV7-2 and TRBJ2-7; 8 nucleotides match TRBD1. CDR1 is SGHTA, CDR2 FQGNSA, per germline. V was pared by 5 bases and J by 5 bases, with 5 bases of the junction left unmatched. This CDR3 has 13 residues. The CDR3 DNA follows: TGTGCCAGCAGCCCCGGACAGGGAGACGAGCAGTACTTC. Its translation: CASSPGQGDEQYF.

The chain recombines TRBV28 with TRBJ1-5, with unresolved D. CDR3 length: 12 amino acids. V shed 8 bases and J shed 2 bases, with 7 bases lying between them. Per germline, CDR1 MDHEN and CDR2 SYDVKM. CDR3 protein: CASRLGNQPQHF. The CDR3 region has the DNA TGTGCCAGCCGGCTTGGCAATCAGCCCCAGCATTTT.

The rearrangement uses TRBV28 and TRBJ2-5; TRBD2 agrees at 9 bases. Germline values: CDR1 MDHEN, CDR2 SYDVKM. Germline trimming cut 1 base from V and 5 bases from J; bases unmatched to any gene: 11. There are 17 residues in the CDR3. CDR3 residues: CASSLLSWASGAETQYF. The DNA of the CDR3 is TGTGCCAGCAGTTTATTGTCTTGGGCTAGCGGGGCGGAGACCCAGTACTTC.

This chain links TRBV5-1 with TRBJ2-3; 12 bases line up with TRBD2. Germline-derived CDR1 and CDR2 are SGHRS and YFSETQ. V was clipped by 4 bases and J by 4 bases; unmatched bases: 4. There are 15 residues in the CDR3. CDR3 nucleotide sequence: TGCGCCAGCAGCCGACTAGCGGGAGACGCAGATACGCAGTATTTT. Translated, it gives CASSRLAGDADTQYF.

This rearrangement joins TRBV7-6 to TRBJ2-2; 9 bases are a match to TRBD1. The germline gives CDR1 SGHVS, CDR2 FNYEAQ. The CDR3 is 16 amino acids. V was pared by 5 bases and J by 3 bases, with 7 bases of the junction left unmatched. This CDR3 is CASSPYRGQDTGELFF. For the CDR3, the DNA is TGTGCCAGCAGCCCCTACAGGGGGCAGGACACCGGGGAGCTGTTTTTT.

The chain recombines TRBV4-2 with TRBJ2-5; 9 nucleotides align to TRBD2. V shed 1 base and J 5 bases; nucleotides not matched to a gene: 5. CDR1 is LGHNA, CDR2 YNFKEQ, per germline. This CDR3 is built from 15 residues. As DNA, the CDR3 is TGTGCCAGCAGCCAAGGGCGGGAGGGTTGGGAGACCCAGTACTTC. Its protein is CASSQGREGWETQYF.

The chain links TRBV19 to TRBJ1-5; D remains unclear. Trimming removed 6 bases at V and 1 base at J, with 7 bases between. Looked up from germline, CDR1 is LNHDA and CDR2 is SQIVND (reference sequence). The CDR3 totals 13 residues. The CDR3 sequence: CASSQDSNQPQHF. The CDR3 DNA is TGTGCCAGTAGCCAGGACAGCAATCAGCCCCAGCATTTT. Looking up the rest from reference TRBV19 and TRBJ1-5 gives the full variable domain: DGGITQSPKYLFRKEGQNVTLSCEQNLNHDAMYWYRQDPGQGLRLIYYSQIVNDFQKGDIAEGYSVSREKKESFPLTVTSAQKNPTAFYLCASSQDSNQPQHFGDGTRLSIL.

The chain joins TRBV10-3 to TRBJ1-3, with 10 bases aligning to TRBD1. The germline CDR1 and CDR2 sequences are ENHRY and SYGVKD. Trimming at V came to 8 bases and at J to 7 bases, leaving 5 bases not matched to a gene. This CDR3 has 13 residues. The CDR3 is CAIWDRGLNTIYF. The CDR3 nucleotides are TGTGCCATCTGGGACAGGGGTCTCAACACCATATATTTT.

V usage is TRBV29-1 and J usage is TRBJ2-2, with TRBD2 matching over 9 bases. This CDR3 has 15 amino acids. Germline assignment: CDR1 SQVTM and CDR2 ANQGSEA. J gave up 1 base and V 5 bases, and 5 bases lay outside the gene matches. CDR3 nucleotide sequence: TGCAGCGTTCTAGCGGGATGGGAGAACACCGGGGAGCTGTTTTTT. Translation gives CSVLAGWENTGELFF.

The chain recombines TRBV4-1 with TRBJ1-4; D is perhaps TRBD1 (5 bases). This CDR3 has 16 amino acids. The V and J ends lost 3 bases and 1 base respectively, with 12 bases between them. Looked up from germline, CDR1 is MGHRA and CDR2 is YSYEKL. The CDR3: CASSQGGTVTNEKLFF. CDR3 bases: TGCGCCAGCAGCCAGGGGGGGACCGTAACTAATGAAAAACTGTTTTTT.

The V gene is TRBV25-1, the J gene TRBJ1-4, with 11 bases identical to TRBD1. CDR3 length: 16 amino acids. Germline loops: CDR1 MGHDK, CDR2 SYGVNS. V dropped 4 bases and J dropped 8; count of bases not matched to a gene: 9. Here the CDR3 reads CASSALWTGGGEKLFF. The DNA of the CDR3 is TGTGCCAGCAGTGCCCTCTGGACAGGGGGCGGAGAAAAACTGTTTTTT.

The chain links TRBV27 to TRBJ1-1; D is ambiguous. The V end was cut by 1 base, the J end by 1 base, with 7 bases between. The CDR3 has 14 amino acids. Germline V gene lookup returns CDR1 MNHEY and CDR2 SMNVEV (reference sequence). CDR3 region: CASSLLARNTEAFF. CDR3 in DNA: TGTGCCAGCAGTTTATTGGCCAGGAACACTGAAGCTTTCTTT.

The chain is built from TRBV11-3 and TRBJ2-5, with D possibly being TRBD2 (5 bases). This CDR3 region has 13 residues. Between the trimmed V and J ends, which lost 1 base and 3 bases, there was a span of 6 bases. The germline CDR1 and CDR2 sequences are SGHNT and YENEEA. In nucleotides, the CDR3 is TGTGCCAGCAGCTTAGCGGGGAAAGAGACCCAGTACTTC. As protein: CASSLAGKETQYF. The full variable domain, its missing parts supplied by reference TRBV11-3 and TRBJ2-5, is EAGVVQSPRYKIIEKKQPVAFWCNPISGHNTLYWYLQNLGQGPELLIRYENEEAVDDSQLPKDRFSAERLKGVDSTLKIQPAELGDSAVYLCASSLAGKETQYFGPGTRLLVL.

This clone was counted a single time. The CDR3 coding sequence is TGTGCCAGCCTTTCGTCAGGGAGCATCAATTCACCCCTCCACTTT. Translated, it gives CASLSSGSINSPLHF. This rearrangement joins TRBV5-6 to TRBJ1-6, with D possibly matching TRBD1 (5 bases). V was clipped by 7 bases and J by 7 bases, with 18 bases between them. The germline V gene has CDR1 SGHDT and CDR2 YYEEEE. The CDR3 sequence is 15 residues long.

This chain uses TRBV30 with TRBJ2-3; D remains unclear. Germline-derived CDR1 and CDR2 are GTSNPN and SVGIG (reference sequence). This CDR3 has 12 amino acids. V was shortened by 3 bases and J by 5 bases, with 9 bases between the two germline ends. CDR3 residues: CAWRGWGDTQYF. The CDR3 nucleotides are TGTGCCTGGAGGGGGTGGGGAGATACGCAGTATTTT.

The gene calls are TRBV11-2 and TRBJ1-1; TRBD1 aligns across 8 bases. In germline, CDR1 is SGHAT, CDR2 FQNNGV. The CDR3 sequence is 15 residues long. J gave up 7 bases and V 0 bases, and 7 bases lay outside the gene matches. The CDR3 sequence: CASSLERTGLGEAFF. The CDR3 coding sequence is TGTGCCAGCAGCTTAGAAAGGACAGGGCTGGGTGAAGCTTTCTTT.

V and J are TRBV7-9 and TRBJ2-7; TRBD1 matches 11 bases. V gave up 4 bases and J gave up 2 bases; unmatched junction bases: 4. The CDR3 runs 15 residues. From germline, CDR1 is SEHNR and CDR2 FQNEAQ (reference sequence). The CDR3 spells CASSSGQGEPYEQYF. CDR3 coding DNA: TGTGCCAGCAGCTCGGGACAGGGGGAACCCTACGAGCAGTACTTC.

This rearrangement joins TRBV19 to TRBJ2-2, with 7 bases aligning to TRBD2. Trimming took 5 bases from V and 7 from J; bases not matched to a gene: 13. CDR3 size: 16 residues. Germline lookup yields CDR1 LNHDA and CDR2 SQIVND (reference sequence). As DNA, the CDR3 is TGTGCCAGTAGTGGTCGCGGGGCTAGCGGTTACGGGGAGCTGTTTTTT. Its protein is CASSGRGASGYGELFF.